These 3 T cell receptor beta chains share one sample of origin, sequenced in a study of blood T cells in healthy people across ages. A J-beta primer mix and a sample-barcoded 5' primer were used in a second PCR of roughly 6 to 11 cycles. TCRdb itself ran the 5' RACE reads through MiXCR, one entry per CDR3 protein. The repertoire holds over a million distinct CDR3 sequences, with 35% to 55% as singletons. The sequenced sample consisted of blood. The receptors originated from a woman aged 55 to 70 in good health.

V gene TRBV2 combines with J gene TRBJ2-1; 9 positions agree with TRBD2. The CDR3 covers 20 residues. V shed 0 bases, J shed 7 bases, and the junction held 19 bases outside the gene matches. In germline, CDR1 is SNHLY, CDR2 FYNNEI. The CDR3 coding sequence is TGTGCCAGCAGTGAAGCGCAGGGCGGGAGGGCCCCTATAATCAGGAATGAGCAGTTCTTC. Encoded protein: CASSEAQGGRAPIIRNEQFF.

As for this clonotype: At one boundary the junction diverges from the germline segment, which might be a read error. The chain carries TRBV15 and TRBJ2-3; D might be TRBD1 or TRBD2, each matching 5 bases. CDR1 LNHNV and CDR2 YYDKDF come from the germline V gene (reference sequence). This CDR3 contains 16 residues. The DNA for the CDR3 is TGTACCACCAGTAGAATCCGGGACGCTCGCACAGATACGCAGTATTTT. Protein sequence: CTTSRIRDARTDTQYF.

The count of this clonotype is one. The chain links TRBV20-1 to TRBJ2-5; no clear D. Germline V gives CDR1 DFQATT, CDR2 SNEGSKA (reference sequence). This CDR3 comprises 14 residues. The V end was cut by 3 bases, the J end by 5 bases, with 16 bases between. This CDR3 is CSARVLRDSETQYF. The CDR3 bases are TGCAGTGCTAGGGTATTAAGAGATTCCGAGACCCAGTACTTC.